This entry features one T cell receptor (beta chain) sequence. Germline V gene data show CDR1 as MNHEY and CDR2 as SVGAGI. This CDR3 is 15 amino acids long. V lost 7 bases and J 3 bases, leaving 16 bases between the germline ends. This sample was taken from a study of blood T cell repertoires in COVID-19. Overall study: COVID-19 samples, acute and convalescent, were from the United States, Italy and Spain. PBMCs, B-cell-depleted T cells, or T cells provided the cDNA or gDNA that made up the material.

In the original workflow: Amplified reference gene primers provided the basis for estimating nucleated cell counts. Profiling relied on immunoSEQ multiplex PCR, and the TCRdb table lists in-frame clones only, not all of them. The V and J calls and the clone size are those of that table, but D and trimming were determined from the DNA. Seen here are 65,000 to 95,000 clones, around 88% observed once, and the top ten hold roughly 8.5%. Sequencing used peripheral blood. V usage is TRBV6-5 and J usage is TRBJ1-5; D call uncertain. The TCR was taken from a man aged 30 to 39 with acute or convalescent COVID-19. The chain's CDR3 is CASTLTGNSNQPQHF. For the CDR3, the DNA is TGTGCCAGCACCCTGACGGGAAACTCCAATCAGCCCCAGCATTTT.